This T cell receptor (beta chain) was recorded in a study of blood T cell repertoires in COVID-19. Original analysis: Amplification of reference gene primers provided the estimated nucleated cell counts. Profiled with immunoSEQ multiplex PCR; TCRdb holds only in-frame clones, not every one. V, J and clone size derive from that table, while D and trimming were established from the DNA sequence. There are approximately 36,000 clones in the sample; nearly 90% occur only once, and approximately 26% lies in the top ten. V shed 6 bases and J 3 bases; nucleotides not matched to a gene: 4. CDR3 length: 14 residues. Germline V gene data show CDR1 as MNHEY and CDR2 as SVGAGI.

Source material: peripheral blood. The receptor's source is a man in his 60s with active or convalescent COVID-19. This chain connects TRBV6-5 to TRBJ1-5; 8 nucleotides match TRBD1. CDR3 loop: CASRRDRNNQPQHF. As DNA, the CDR3 is TGTGCCAGCAGGAGGGACAGGAACAATCAGCCCCAGCATTTT.